The subject of this entry is one T cell receptor beta chain. No antigen is known for it. These data are taken from a study of beta chain features in type 1 diabetes. Study outcomes and limitations: Here, the possible influence of HLA type (on TCRB rearrangement) remained unresolved. Across patients, naive, central memory and Treg TCRB repertoires exhibited apparently greater similarity than was observed across healthy donors. In all four CD4+ subsets, TCRB CDR3 length was significantly, moderately reduced in type 1 diabetes.

Germline lookup yields CDR1 MNHEY and CDR2 SVGAGI. The CDR3 loop spans 13 amino acids. The V end was cut by 2 bases, the J end by 5 bases, with 8 bases between. cDNA synthesis used the whole RNA isolate, giving expressed TCRB sequences. This table comes from immunoSEQ multiplex PCR, and its TCRdb copy is limited to in-frame clones, with some not included. This table holds 150,000 to 160,000 clones, roughly 11% found once. Sorting gave populations that all exceeded 98% purity. The chain uses TRBV6-5 and TRBJ2-3; D is unresolved. The sample taken for sequencing was central memory CD4+ T cells from blood. This sequence was found in a man younger than 30 in good health. The CDR3 loop reads CASSYMVGDTQYF. Written as DNA, the CDR3 is TGTGCCAGCAGTTACATGGTTGGAGATACGCAGTATTTT.